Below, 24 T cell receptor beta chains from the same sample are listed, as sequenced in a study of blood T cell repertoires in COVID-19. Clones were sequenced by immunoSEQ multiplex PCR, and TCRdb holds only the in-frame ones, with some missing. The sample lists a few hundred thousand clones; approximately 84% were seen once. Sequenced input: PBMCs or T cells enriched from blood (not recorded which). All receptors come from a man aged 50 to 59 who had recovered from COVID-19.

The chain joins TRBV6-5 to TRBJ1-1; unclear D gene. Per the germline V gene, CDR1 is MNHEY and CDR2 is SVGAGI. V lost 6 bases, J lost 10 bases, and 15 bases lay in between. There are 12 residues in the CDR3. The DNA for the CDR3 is TGTGCCAGCAGGAACCCTCGTTCCGGAGCTTTCTTT. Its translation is CASRNPRSGAFF.

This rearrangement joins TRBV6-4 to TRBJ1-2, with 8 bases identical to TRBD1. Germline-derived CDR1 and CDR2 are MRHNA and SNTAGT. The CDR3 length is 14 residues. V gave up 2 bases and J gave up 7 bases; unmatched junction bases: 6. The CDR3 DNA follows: TGTGCCAGCAGTGACCTTACCGGGACAGGTGGCTACACCTTC. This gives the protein CASSDLTGTGGYTF.

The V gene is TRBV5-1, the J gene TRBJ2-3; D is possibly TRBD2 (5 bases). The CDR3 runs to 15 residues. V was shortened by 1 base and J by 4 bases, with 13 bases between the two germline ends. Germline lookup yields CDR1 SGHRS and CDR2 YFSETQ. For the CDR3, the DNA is TGCGCCAGCAGCTTGAGGACTGACTTGGCAGATACGCAGTATTTT. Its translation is CASSLRTDLADTQYF.

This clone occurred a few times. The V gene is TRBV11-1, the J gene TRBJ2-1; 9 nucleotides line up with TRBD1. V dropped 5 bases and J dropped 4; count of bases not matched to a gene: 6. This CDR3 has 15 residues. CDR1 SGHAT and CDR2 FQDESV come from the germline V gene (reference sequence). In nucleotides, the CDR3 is TGTGCCAGCAGCCCCGGGACAGGGTCGTACAATGAGCAGTTCTTC. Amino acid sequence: CASSPGTGSYNEQFF. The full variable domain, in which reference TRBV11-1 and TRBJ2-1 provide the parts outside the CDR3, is EAEVAQSPRYKITEKSQAVAFWCDPISGHATLYWYRQILGQGPELLVQFQDESVVDDSQLPKDRFSAERLKGVDSTLKIQPAELGDSAMYLCASSPGTGSYNEQFFGPGTRLTVL.

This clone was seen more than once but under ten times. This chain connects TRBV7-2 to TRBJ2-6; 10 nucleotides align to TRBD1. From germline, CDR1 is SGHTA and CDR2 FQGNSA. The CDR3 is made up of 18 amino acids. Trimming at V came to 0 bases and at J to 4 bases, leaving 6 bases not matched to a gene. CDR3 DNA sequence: TGTGCCAGCAGCTTAGCCGGGACAGGGGTCATGGGGGCCAACGTCCTGACTTTC. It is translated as CASSLAGTGVMGANVLTF.

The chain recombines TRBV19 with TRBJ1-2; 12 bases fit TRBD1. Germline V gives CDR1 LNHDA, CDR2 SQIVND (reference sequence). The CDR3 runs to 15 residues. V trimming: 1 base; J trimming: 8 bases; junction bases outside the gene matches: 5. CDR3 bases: TGTGCCAGTAGTATAGTGGGACAGGGGGCACAGGGCTACACCTTC. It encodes CASSIVGQGAQGYTF.

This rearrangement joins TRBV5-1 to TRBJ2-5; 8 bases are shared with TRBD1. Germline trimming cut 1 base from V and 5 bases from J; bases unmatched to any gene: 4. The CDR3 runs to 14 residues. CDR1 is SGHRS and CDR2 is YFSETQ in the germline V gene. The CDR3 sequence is CASSLQGAGETQYF. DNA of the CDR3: TGCGCCAGCAGCTTGCAGGGGGCCGGGGAGACCCAGTACTTC.

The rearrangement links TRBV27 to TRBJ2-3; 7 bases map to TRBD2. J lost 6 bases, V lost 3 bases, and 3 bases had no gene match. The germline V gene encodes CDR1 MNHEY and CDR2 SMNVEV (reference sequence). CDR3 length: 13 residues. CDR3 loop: CASSLAGEDTQYF. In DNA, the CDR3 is TGTGCCAGCAGTTTGGCGGGAGAGGATACGCAGTATTTT.

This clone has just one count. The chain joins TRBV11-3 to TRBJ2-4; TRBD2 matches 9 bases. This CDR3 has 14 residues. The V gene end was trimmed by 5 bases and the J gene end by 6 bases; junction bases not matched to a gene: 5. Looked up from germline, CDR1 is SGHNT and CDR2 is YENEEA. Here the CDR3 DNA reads TGTGCCAGCAGCCCTCTAGCGGGACTAAACATTCAGTACTTC. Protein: CASSPLAGLNIQYF. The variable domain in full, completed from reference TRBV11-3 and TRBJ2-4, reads EAGVVQSPRYKIIEKKQPVAFWCNPISGHNTLYWYLQNLGQGPELLIRYENEEAVDDSQLPKDRFSAERLKGVDSTLKIQPAELGDSAVYLCASSPLAGLNIQYFGAGTRLSVL.

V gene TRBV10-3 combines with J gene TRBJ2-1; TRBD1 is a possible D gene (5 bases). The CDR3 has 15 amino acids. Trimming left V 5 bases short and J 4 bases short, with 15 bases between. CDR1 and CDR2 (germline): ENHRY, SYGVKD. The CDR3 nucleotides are TGTGCCATCAGTACCCTAGGACAAAAATACAATGAGCAGTTCTTC. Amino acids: CAISTLGQKYNEQFF.

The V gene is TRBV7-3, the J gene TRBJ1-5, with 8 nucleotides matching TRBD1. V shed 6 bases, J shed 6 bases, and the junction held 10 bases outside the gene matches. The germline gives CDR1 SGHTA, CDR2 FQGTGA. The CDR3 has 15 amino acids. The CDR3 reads CASSPTGEAGQPQHF. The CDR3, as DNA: TGTGCCAGCAGTCCGACAGGGGAGGCAGGTCAGCCCCAGCATTTT. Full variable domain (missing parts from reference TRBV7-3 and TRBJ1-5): GAGVSQTPSNKVTEKGKYVELRCDPISGHTALYWYRQSLGQGPEFLIYFQGTGAADDSGLPNDRFFAVRPEGSVSTLKIQRTERGDSAVYLCASSPTGEAGQPQHFGDGTRLSIL.

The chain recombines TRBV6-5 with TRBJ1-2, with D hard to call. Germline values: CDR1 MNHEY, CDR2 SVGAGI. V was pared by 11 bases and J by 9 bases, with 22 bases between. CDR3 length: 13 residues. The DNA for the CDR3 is TGTGCCGTATTCCGCCCCAATTTGAGTAGCTACACCTTC. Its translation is CAVFRPNLSSYTF.

The CDR3 reads CASSLAAGVTGELFF. CDR3 nucleotide sequence: TGTGCCAGCAGCTTAGCAGCGGGGGTCACCGGGGAGCTGTTTTTT. V gene TRBV11-3 combines with J gene TRBJ2-2; 8 nucleotides align to TRBD2. V shed 1 base and J 4 bases; nucleotides not matched to a gene: 2. Germline CDR1 SGHNT, CDR2 YENEEA. The CDR3 loop spans 15 amino acids.

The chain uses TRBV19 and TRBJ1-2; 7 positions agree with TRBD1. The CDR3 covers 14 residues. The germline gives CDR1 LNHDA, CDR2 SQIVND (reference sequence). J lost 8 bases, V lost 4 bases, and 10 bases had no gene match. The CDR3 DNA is TGTGCCAGTAGTAACAGGGACAGAAACGGCGGCTACACCTTC. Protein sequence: CASSNRDRNGGYTF.

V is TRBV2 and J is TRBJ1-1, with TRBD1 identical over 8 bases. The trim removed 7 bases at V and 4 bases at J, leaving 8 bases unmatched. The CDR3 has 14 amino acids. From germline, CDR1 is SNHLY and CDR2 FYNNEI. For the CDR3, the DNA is TGTGCCAGCATGGAGGACAGGGAGGCCACTGAAGCTTTCTTT. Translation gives CASMEDREATEAFF.

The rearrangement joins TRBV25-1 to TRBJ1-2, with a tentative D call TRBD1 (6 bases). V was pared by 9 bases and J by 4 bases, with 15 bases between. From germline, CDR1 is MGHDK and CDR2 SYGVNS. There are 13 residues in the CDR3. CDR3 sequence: CASRQDTTYGYTF. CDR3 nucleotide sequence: TGTGCCAGTCGACAGGATACCACCTATGGCTACACCTTC.

In DNA, the CDR3 is TGCAGCGTTGACATGGCAACAAGTACGCAGTATTTT. Translated, it gives CSVDMATSTQYF. V is TRBV29-1 and J is TRBJ2-3; unclear D gene. Trimming stripped 3 bases from V and 8 bases from J, with 12 bases between. The CDR3 loop spans 12 amino acids. Germline loops: CDR1 SQVTM, CDR2 ANQGSEA.

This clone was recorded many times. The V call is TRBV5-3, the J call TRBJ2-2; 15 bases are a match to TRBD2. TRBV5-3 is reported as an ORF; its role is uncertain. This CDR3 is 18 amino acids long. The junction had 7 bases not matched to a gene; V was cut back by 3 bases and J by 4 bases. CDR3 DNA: TGTGCCAGAAGCTCGGGACTAGCGGGAGGACAAGGCACCGGGGAGCTGTTTTTT. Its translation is CARSSGLAGGQGTGELFF.

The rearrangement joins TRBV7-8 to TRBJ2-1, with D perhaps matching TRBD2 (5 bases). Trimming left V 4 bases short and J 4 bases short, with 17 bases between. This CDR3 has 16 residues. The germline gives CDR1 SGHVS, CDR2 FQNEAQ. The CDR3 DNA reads TGTGCCAGCAGCTCACGACGGACTCCTGGGTACAATGAGCAGTTCTTC. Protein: CASSSRRTPGYNEQFF.

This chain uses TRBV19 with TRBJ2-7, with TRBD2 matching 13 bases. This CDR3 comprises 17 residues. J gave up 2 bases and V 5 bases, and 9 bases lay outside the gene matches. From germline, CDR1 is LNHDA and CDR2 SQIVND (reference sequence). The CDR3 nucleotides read TGTGCCAGTAGTCGTGGACTAGCGGGGGCCATACCCTACGAGCAGTACTTC. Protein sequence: CASSRGLAGAIPYEQYF.

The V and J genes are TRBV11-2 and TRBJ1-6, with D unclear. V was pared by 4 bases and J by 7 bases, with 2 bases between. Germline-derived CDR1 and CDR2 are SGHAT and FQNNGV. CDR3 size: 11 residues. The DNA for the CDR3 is TGTGCCAGCAGCTCGAATTCACCCCTCCACTTT. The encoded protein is CASSSNSPLHF.

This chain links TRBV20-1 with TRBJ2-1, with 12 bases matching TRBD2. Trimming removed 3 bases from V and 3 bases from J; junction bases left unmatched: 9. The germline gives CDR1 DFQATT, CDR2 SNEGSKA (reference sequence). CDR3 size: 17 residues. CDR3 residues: CSASKPGLAGIYNEQFF. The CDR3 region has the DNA TGCAGTGCTAGTAAACCCGGACTAGCGGGGATCTACAATGAGCAGTTCTTC.

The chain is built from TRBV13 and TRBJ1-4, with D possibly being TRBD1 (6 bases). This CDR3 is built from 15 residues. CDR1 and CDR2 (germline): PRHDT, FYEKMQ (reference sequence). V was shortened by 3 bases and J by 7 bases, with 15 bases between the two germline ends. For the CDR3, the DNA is TGTGCCAGCAGCTTCCGGACAGTCTCCAGTGAAAAACTGTTTTTT. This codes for CASSFRTVSSEKLFF.

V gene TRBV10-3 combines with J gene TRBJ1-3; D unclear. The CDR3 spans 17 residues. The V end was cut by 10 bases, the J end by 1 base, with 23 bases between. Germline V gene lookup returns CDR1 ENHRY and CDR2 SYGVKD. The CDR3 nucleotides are TGTGCCACAAACTCCGGGCCCGGGAAGGGATCTGGAAACACCATATATTTT. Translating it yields CATNSGPGKGSGNTIYF.